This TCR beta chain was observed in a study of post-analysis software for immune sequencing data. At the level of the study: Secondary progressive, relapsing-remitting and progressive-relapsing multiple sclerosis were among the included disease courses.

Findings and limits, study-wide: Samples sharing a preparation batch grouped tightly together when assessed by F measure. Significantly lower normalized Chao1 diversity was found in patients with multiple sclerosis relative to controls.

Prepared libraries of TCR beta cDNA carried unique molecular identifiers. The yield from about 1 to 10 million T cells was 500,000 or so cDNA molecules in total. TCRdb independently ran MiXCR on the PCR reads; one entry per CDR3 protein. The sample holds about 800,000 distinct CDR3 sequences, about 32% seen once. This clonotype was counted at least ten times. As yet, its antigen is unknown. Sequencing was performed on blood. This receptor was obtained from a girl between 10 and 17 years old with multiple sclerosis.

The CDR3 coding sequence is TGCGCCAGCAGTCCAGTGGCAGCGGGGGCCAAAAACATTCAGTACTTC. Residues: CASSPVAAGAKNIQYF. The rearrangement joins TRBV5-1 to TRBJ2-4, with 7 bases that match TRBD2. Germline V gives CDR1 SGHRS, CDR2 YFSETQ. After removal of 5 bases from V and 1 base from J, the junction contained 9 bases not matched to a gene. The CDR3 runs 16 residues.